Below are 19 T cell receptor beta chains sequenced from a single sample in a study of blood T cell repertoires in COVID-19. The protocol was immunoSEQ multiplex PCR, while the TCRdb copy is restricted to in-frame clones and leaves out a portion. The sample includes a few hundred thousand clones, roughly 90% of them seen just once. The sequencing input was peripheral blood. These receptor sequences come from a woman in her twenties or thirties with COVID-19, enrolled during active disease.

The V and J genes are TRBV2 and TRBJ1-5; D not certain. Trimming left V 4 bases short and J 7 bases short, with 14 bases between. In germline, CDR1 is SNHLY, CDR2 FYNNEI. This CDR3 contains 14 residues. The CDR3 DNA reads TGTGCCAGCAGTGGCGAAGGGAGGCGACAGCCCCAGCATTTT. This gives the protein CASSGEGRRQPQHF.

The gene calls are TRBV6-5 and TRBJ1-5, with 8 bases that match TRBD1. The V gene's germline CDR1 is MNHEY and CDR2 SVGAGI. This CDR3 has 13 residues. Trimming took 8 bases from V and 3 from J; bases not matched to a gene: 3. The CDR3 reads CASSQGDNQPQHF. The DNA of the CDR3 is TGTGCCAGCTCACAGGGGGACAATCAGCCCCAGCATTTT.

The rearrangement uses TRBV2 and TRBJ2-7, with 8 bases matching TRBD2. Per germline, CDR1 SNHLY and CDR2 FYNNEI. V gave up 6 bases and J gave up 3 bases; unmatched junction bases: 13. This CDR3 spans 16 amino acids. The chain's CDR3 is CASSVTLAGDDYEQYF. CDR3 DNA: TGTGCCAGCAGCGTCACCCTAGCGGGCGATGACTACGAGCAGTACTTC.

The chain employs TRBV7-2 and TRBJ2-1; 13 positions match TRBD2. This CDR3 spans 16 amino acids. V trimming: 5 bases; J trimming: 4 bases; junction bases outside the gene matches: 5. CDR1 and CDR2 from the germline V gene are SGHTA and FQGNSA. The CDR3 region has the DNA TGTGCCAGCAGCGGACTAGCGGGAGCTTCTTACAATGAGCAGTTCTTC. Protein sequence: CASSGLAGASYNEQFF.

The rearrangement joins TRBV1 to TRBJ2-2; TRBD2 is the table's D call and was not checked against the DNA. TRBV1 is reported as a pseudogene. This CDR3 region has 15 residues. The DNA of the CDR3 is TGCACCAGCAGCCGAGCGGGGTCAAGAACCGGGGAGCTGTTTTTT. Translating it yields CTSSRAGSRTGELFF.

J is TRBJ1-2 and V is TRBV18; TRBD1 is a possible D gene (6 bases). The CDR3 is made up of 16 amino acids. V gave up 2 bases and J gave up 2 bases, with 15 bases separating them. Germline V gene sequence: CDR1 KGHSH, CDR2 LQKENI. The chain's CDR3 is CASSPNARGQNYGYTF. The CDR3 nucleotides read TGTGCCAGCTCACCAAATGCCAGGGGCCAAAACTATGGCTACACCTTC.

The CDR3 is CAISGTVRNTEAFF. The DNA of the CDR3 is TGTGCCATATCGGGGACAGTCCGGAACACTGAAGCTTTCTTT. V and J are TRBV2 and TRBJ1-1; 7 bases agree with TRBD1. Unmatched junction bases numbered 9, after V lost 10 bases and J lost 1 base. The CDR3 sequence is 14 residues long. From germline, CDR1 is SNHLY and CDR2 FYNNEI.

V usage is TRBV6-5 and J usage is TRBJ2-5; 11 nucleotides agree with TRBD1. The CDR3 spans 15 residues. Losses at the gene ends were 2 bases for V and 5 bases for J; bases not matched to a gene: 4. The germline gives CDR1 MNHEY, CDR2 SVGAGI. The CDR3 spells CASSYRTGGLETQYF. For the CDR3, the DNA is TGTGCCAGCAGTTACCGGACAGGGGGCTTGGAGACCCAGTACTTC.

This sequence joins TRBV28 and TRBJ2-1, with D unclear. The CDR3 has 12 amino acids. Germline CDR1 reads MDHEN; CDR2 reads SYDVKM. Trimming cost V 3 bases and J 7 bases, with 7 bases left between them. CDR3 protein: CASSFLLNEQFF. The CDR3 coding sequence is TGTGCCAGCAGTTTTCTCCTGAATGAGCAGTTCTTC. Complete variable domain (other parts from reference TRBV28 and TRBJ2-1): DVKVTQSSRYLVKRTGEKVFLECVQDMDHENMFWYRQDPGLGLRLIYFSYDVKMKEKGDIPEGYSVSREKKERFSLILESASTNQTSMYLCASSFLLNEQFFGPGTRLTVL.

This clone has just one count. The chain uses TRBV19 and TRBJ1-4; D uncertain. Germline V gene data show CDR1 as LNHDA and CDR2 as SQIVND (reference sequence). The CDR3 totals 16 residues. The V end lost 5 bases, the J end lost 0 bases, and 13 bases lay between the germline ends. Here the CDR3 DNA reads TGTGCCAGTAGTCCACGGAGGATAACAACTAATGAAAAACTGTTTTTT. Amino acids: CASSPRRITTNEKLFF. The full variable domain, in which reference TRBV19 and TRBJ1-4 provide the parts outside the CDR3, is DGGITQSPKYLFRKEGQNVTLSCEQNLNHDAMYWYRQDPGQGLRLIYYSQIVNDFQKGDIAEGYSVSREKKESFPLTVTSAQKNPTAFYLCASSPRRITTNEKLFFGSGTQLSVL.

CDR3 nucleotides: TGTGCCAGCAGCCGGGTAGATACGCAGTATTTT. This sequence encodes CASSRVDTQYF. J is TRBJ2-3 and V is TRBV11-1, with no clear D. CDR1 SGHAT and CDR2 FQDESV come from the germline V gene (reference sequence). Trimming pared 5 bases from V and 5 bases from J, leaving 5 bases between. The CDR3 consists of 11 residues.

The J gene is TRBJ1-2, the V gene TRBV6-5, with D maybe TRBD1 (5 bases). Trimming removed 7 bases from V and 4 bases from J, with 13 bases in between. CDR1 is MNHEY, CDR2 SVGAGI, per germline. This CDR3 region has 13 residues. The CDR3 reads CASTAGGGYGYTF. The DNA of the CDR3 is TGTGCCAGCACCGCCGGGGGAGGCTATGGCTACACCTTC.

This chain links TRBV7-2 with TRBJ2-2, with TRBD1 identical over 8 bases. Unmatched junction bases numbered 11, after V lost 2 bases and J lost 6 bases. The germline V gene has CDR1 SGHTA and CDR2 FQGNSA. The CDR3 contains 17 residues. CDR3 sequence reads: CASSLMGRGPRSGELFF. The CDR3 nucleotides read TGTGCCAGCAGCTTAATGGGCAGGGGGCCCAGGTCCGGGGAGCTGTTTTTT.

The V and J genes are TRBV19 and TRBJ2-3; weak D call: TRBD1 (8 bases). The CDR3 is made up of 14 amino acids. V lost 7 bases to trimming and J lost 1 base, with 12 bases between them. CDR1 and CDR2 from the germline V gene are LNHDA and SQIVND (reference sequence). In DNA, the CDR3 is TGTGCCAGTAAACAGGGGGGGGGCACAGATACGCAGTATTTT. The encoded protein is CASKQGGGTDTQYF.

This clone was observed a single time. CDR3 residues: CASSELRDRGNEKLFF. CDR3 sequence (DNA): TGTGCCAGCAGTGAGTTAAGGGACAGGGGGAATGAAAAACTGTTTTTT. The chain recombines TRBV6-1 with TRBJ1-4, with 11 nucleotides matching TRBD1. The V gene end was trimmed by 3 bases and the J gene end by 5 bases; junction bases not matched to a gene: 5. Germline-derived CDR1 and CDR2 are MNHNS and SASEGT. The CDR3 has 16 amino acids.

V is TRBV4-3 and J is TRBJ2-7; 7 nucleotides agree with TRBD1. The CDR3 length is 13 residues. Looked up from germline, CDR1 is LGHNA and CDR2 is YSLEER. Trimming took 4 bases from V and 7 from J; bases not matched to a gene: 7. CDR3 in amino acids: CASSLAQGREQYF. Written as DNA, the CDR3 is TGCGCCAGCAGCCTTGCACAGGGGCGTGAGCAGTACTTC.

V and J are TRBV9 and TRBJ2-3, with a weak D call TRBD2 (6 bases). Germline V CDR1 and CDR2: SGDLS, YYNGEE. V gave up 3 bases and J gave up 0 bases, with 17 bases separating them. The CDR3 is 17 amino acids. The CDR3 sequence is CASSDPGTLGSTDTQYF. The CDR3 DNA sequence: TGTGCCAGCAGCGACCCCGGGACTCTCGGGAGCACAGATACGCAGTATTTT.

As DNA, the CDR3 is TGTGCCAGCAGTTACTCGTCGGACAGGTCTTACGAGCAGTACTTC. Translating it yields CASSYSSDRSYEQYF. This rearrangement joins TRBV6-5 to TRBJ2-7; the match to TRBD1 covers 7 bases. Germline V gives CDR1 MNHEY, CDR2 SVGAGI. V trimming: 0 bases; J trimming: 4 bases; junction bases outside the gene matches: 6. CDR3 size: 15 residues.

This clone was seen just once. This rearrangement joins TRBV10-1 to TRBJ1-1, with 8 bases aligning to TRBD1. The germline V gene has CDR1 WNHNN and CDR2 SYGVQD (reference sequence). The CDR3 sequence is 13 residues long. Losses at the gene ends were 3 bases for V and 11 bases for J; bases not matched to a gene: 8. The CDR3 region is CASSENRGSPAFF. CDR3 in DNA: TGCGCCAGCAGTGAAAACAGGGGGTCGCCCGCTTTCTTT.